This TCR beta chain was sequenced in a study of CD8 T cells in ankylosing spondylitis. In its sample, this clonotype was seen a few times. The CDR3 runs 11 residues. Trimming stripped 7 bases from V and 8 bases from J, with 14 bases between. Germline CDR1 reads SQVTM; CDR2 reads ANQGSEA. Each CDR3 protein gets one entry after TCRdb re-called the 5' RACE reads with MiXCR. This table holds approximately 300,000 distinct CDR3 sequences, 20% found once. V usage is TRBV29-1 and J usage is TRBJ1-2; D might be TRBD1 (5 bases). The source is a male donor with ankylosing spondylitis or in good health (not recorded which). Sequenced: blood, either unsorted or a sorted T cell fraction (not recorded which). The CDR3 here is CSAVGQSGYTF. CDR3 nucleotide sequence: TGCAGCGCCGTGGGGCAGAGCGGCTACACCTTC. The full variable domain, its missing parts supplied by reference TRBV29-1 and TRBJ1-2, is SAVISQKPSRDICQRGTSLTIQCQVDSQVTMMFWYRQQPGQSLTLIATANQGSEATYESGFVIDKFPISRPNLTFSTLTVSNMSPEDSSIYLCSAVGQSGYTFGSGTRLTVV.